This T cell receptor (beta chain) was identified in a study of blood T cell repertoires in COVID-19. Overall study context: Spain, Italy and the United States supplied samples that represented acute and convalescent COVID-19. Nucleic acid was either cDNA or gDNA, and it came from T cells, B-cell-depleted T cells, or PBMCs.

The CDR3 loop spans 15 amino acids. Germline lookup yields CDR1 SGDLS and CDR2 YYNGEE. V lost 2 bases and J 4 bases, leaving 13 bases between the germline ends. Study processing details: From reference gene primer amplification, estimates of nucleated cell counts were derived. The data were produced by immunoSEQ multiplex PCR, yet TCRdb's version contains in-frame clones alone and is incomplete. Clone size and the V and J calls come from that table; the DNA yielded D and trimming. The table has 180,000 or so clones, around 87% seen once. The V call is TRBV9, the J call TRBJ1-3; D is unclear. Sample: peripheral blood. The receptor was isolated from a woman in her thirties with active or convalescent COVID-19. As DNA, the CDR3 is TGTGCCAGCAGCGTCAATACGGTCCGCGGAAACACCATATATTTT. It is translated as CASSVNTVRGNTIYF.